Below are 10 T cell receptor beta chains sequenced from a single sample in a study of OX40 agonist ivuxolimab in advanced cancers. To prepare the library, the immunoSEQ multiplex PCR assay was applied. TCRdb re-hosts the immuneACCESS table, in-frame sequences only. Its copies lack some clones; in the studies checked, an unresolved V gene accounts for under half of them, and the cause for the rest is not known. Recorded for this sample are around 140,000 clones; approximately 94% of them occurred a single time. Together, the top ten hold about 0.93% of the sample. The input for sequencing was CD4+ or CD8+ T cells sorted from blood, taken in a trial of the OX40 agonist ivuxolimab. The receptors originated from an adult with an advanced solid tumor such as melanoma, head and neck, liver or kidney cancer.

The chain employs TRBV4-1 and TRBJ2-7; D perhaps matches TRBD2 (5 bases). Trimming stripped 0 bases from V and 6 bases from J, with 18 bases between. The CDR3 spans 16 residues. The germline CDR1 and CDR2 sequences are MGHRA and YSYEKL. The CDR3 DNA follows: TGCGCCAGCAGCCAAGACAAACTAGATGGGTTCGTCGAGCAGTACTTC. It yields the protein CASSQDKLDGFVEQYF.

V usage is TRBV28 and J usage is TRBJ1-1, with a weak D call TRBD1 (6 bases). In germline, CDR1 is MDHEN, CDR2 SYDVKM. This CDR3 has 15 residues. Trimming removed 3 bases from V and 2 bases from J, with 13 bases in between. DNA of the CDR3: TGTGCCAGCAGTTTCCGGACAGCCTTAAACACTGAAGCTTTCTTT. It translates to CASSFRTALNTEAFF.

The chain couples TRBV7-2 to TRBJ2-5; D remains unclear. The CDR3 sequence is 13 residues long. V was pared by 3 bases and J by 1 base, with 6 bases between. The germline gives CDR1 SGHTA, CDR2 FQGNSA. The CDR3 sequence is CASSFSRQETQYF. CDR3 nucleotide sequence: TGTGCCAGCAGCTTTTCCCGCCAAGAGACCCAGTACTTC. Drawing the rest from reference TRBV7-2 and TRBJ2-5, the complete variable domain is GAGVSQSPSNKVTEKGKDVELRCDPISGHTALYWYRQSLGQGLEFLIYFQGNSAPDKSGLPSDRFSAERTGGSVSTLTIQRTQQEDSAVYLCASSFSRQETQYFGPGTRLLVL.

V and J are TRBV5-1 and TRBJ2-1, with 7 bases fitting TRBD2. CDR1 and CDR2 from the germline V gene are SGHRS and YFSETQ. The V segment lost 4 bases and the J segment 1 base; nucleotides outside the gene matches: 5. This CDR3 is 15 amino acids long. CDR3 sequence: CASSPAGESYNEQFF. The CDR3 nucleotides read TGCGCCAGCAGCCCCGCGGGGGAATCCTACAATGAGCAGTTCTTC.

The V and J genes are TRBV11-2 and TRBJ2-7; no reliable D call. Germline CDR1 is SGHAT and CDR2 is FQNNGV. The V and J ends lost 0 bases and 7 bases respectively, with 13 bases between them. CDR3 length equals 14 residues. The CDR3 here is CASSLDNTVGEQYF. As DNA, the CDR3 is TGTGCCAGCAGCTTAGATAATACGGTGGGGGAGCAGTACTTC.

The chain has TRBV27 and TRBJ1-1, with TRBD1 matching over 7 bases. The V and J ends lost 3 bases and 4 bases, in that order; junction bases with no gene match: 5. Per the germline V gene, CDR1 is MNHEY and CDR2 is SMNVEV (reference sequence). This CDR3 has 14 amino acids. CDR3 DNA: TGTGCCAGCAGTTTTAACAGGGGTACCACTGAAGCTTTCTTT. It codes for CASSFNRGTTEAFF.

The chain uses TRBV5-1 and TRBJ2-4; 7 bases are shared with TRBD1. The trim removed 0 bases at V and 8 bases at J, leaving 5 bases unmatched. Germline V gene sequence: CDR1 SGHRS, CDR2 YFSETQ. The CDR3 is 14 amino acids. The CDR3 reads CASSLGQGEHIQYF. DNA for the CDR3: TGCGCCAGCAGCTTGGGACAGGGTGAGCACATTCAGTACTTC.

CDR3 DNA sequence: TGTGCCAGCAGCTTAGGCCCGGGACAGGGGACCTACGAGCAGTACTTC. Translation: CASSLGPGQGTYEQYF. The V gene is TRBV7-2, the J gene TRBJ2-7, with 10 bases aligning to TRBD1. Germline values: CDR1 SGHTA, CDR2 FQGNSA. The CDR3 runs to 16 residues. J was trimmed by 2 bases and V by 1 base; bases with no gene match: 5.

The chain employs TRBV28 and TRBJ1-1; the match to TRBD1 covers 7 bases. Looked up from germline, CDR1 is MDHEN and CDR2 is SYDVKM. Trimming took 6 bases from V and 1 from J; bases not matched to a gene: 8. The CDR3 consists of 15 residues. CDR3 residues: CASRRDRATNTEAFF. CDR3 DNA sequence: TGTGCCAGCAGGAGAGACAGGGCTACGAACACTGAAGCTTTCTTT.

This sequence joins TRBV28 and TRBJ2-1; D remains ambiguous. Germline CDR1 and CDR2: MDHEN and SYDVKM. V lost 8 bases and J 10 bases, leaving 18 bases between the germline ends. The CDR3 has 13 residues. CDR3 bases: TGTGCCAGCGTGACTGGCTACATGGGGGAGCAGTTCTTC. It encodes CASVTGYMGEQFF.